The 12 T cell receptor beta chains listed next were all sequenced from one sample in a study of regulatory T cells in long-lasting Graves disease. Sample time point: newly diagnosed GD, antithyroid drugs for less than 3 months. RNA extracted from PBMCs served as the sequencing template. Both iRepertoire HTBI primers and Arm-PCR of CDR3 regions were used to build the TCR beta libraries. TCRdb fed the multiplex PCR reads into MiXCR, producing one record per CDR3 protein. This sample yields approximately 480,000 distinct CDR3 sequences, of which 16% are seen a single time; 12% belongs to the top ten. The sample was also reused in another study, on T cells in Graves' hyperthyroidism and ophthalmopathy.

The sample was peripheral blood mononuclear cells (PBMCs), taken at new diagnosis, from a patient treated with antithyroid drugs. Every receptor here comes from a man aged 40-50 years with Graves disease.

V gene TRBV5-4 combines with J gene TRBJ1-2; 8 nucleotides line up with TRBD1. In germline, CDR1 is SGHNT, CDR2 YYREEE (reference sequence). This CDR3 is 15 amino acids long. The V and J ends lost 2 bases and 4 bases, in that order; junction bases with no gene match: 7. The DNA for the CDR3 is TGTGCCAGCAGCTTATCTCTGGGACAGGTCTATGGCTACACCTTC. Encoded protein: CASSLSLGQVYGYTF.

Notes on this clonotype: Sequence at one end of the junction differs from germline and may be a read error. This sequence joins TRBV5-1 and TRBJ2-2; a weak D match, TRBD1 (6 bases). CDR3 length: 15 amino acids. Per germline, CDR1 SGHRS and CDR2 YFSETQ. In DNA, the CDR3 is TGCGCCAGCGGCTTGGGGGCCCACAACACCGGGGAGCTGTTTTTT. It translates to CASGLGAHNTGELFF.

In this sample, this clonotype turned up a few times. J is TRBJ2-3 and V is TRBV5-4; 8 bases fit TRBD1. This CDR3 is built from 16 residues. Germline CDR1 SGHNT, CDR2 YYREEE (reference sequence). The trim removed 2 bases at V and 0 bases at J, leaving 5 bases unmatched. CDR3: CASSFLDRASTDTQYF. CDR3 DNA sequence: TGTGCCAGCAGCTTTTTGGACAGGGCTAGCACAGATACGCAGTATTTT.

There are a few counts of this clonotype. The chain joins TRBV20-1 to TRBJ2-5; D remains unclear. Germline-derived CDR1 and CDR2 are DFQATT and SNEGSKA (reference sequence). Trimming took 0 bases from V and 5 from J, leaving 13 bases between them. There are 14 residues in the CDR3. The CDR3 coding sequence is TGCAGTGCTAGAGATTCGGCCGGGCAGGAGACCCAGTACTTC. Its protein product is CSARDSAGQETQYF.

This clonotype appeared many times. V is TRBV6-1 and J is TRBJ1-1; D is unresolved. Germline V gene data show CDR1 as MNHNS and CDR2 as SASEGT. V shed 11 bases and J shed 4 bases, with 17 bases lying between them. The CDR3 covers 13 residues. As DNA, the CDR3 is TGTGCCTGCTGCTTTACTGATGGCACTGAAGCTTTCTTT. Its protein product is CACCFTDGTEAFF.

This clonotype appeared a few times. The CDR3 protein is CASSLNVANTGELFF. The CDR3 DNA follows: TGTGCCAGCAGCTTAAATGTTGCGAACACCGGGGAGCTGTTTTTT. The chain uses TRBV7-8 and TRBJ2-2; D ambiguous. Per germline, CDR1 SGHVS and CDR2 FQNEAQ. Trimming cost V 2 bases and J 0 bases, with 7 bases left between them. The CDR3 consists of 15 residues.

The V and J genes are TRBV6-5 and TRBJ1-2; D is uncertain. Per germline, CDR1 MNHEY and CDR2 SVGAGI. The CDR3 contains 14 residues. Trimming left V 2 bases short and J 4 bases short, with 11 bases between. This chain's CDR3 is CASSYGRGGYGYTF. DNA for the CDR3: TGTGCCAGCAGTTACGGGCGGGGAGGCTATGGCTACACCTTC.

This clonotype showed up many times. This chain uses TRBV6-1 with TRBJ2-2; 9 bases agree with TRBD2. CDR3 length: 15 residues. V trimming: 8 bases; J trimming: 4 bases; junction bases outside the gene matches: 8. Germline V gene sequence: CDR1 MNHNS, CDR2 SASEGT. CDR3 residues: CASGVSGRVTGELFF. DNA for the CDR3: TGTGCCAGCGGCGTTAGCGGGAGAGTCACCGGGGAGCTGTTTTTT.

This clonotype came up a few times. The chain employs TRBV30 and TRBJ2-7, with unresolved D. CDR1 and CDR2 from the germline V gene are GTSNPN and SVGIG (reference sequence). The V end was cut by 4 bases, the J end by 2 bases, with 12 bases between. The CDR3 loop spans 13 amino acids. The CDR3 region has the DNA TGTGCCTGGACCTCAGCAGGTACCTACGAGCAGTACTTC. It specifies CAWTSAGTYEQYF.

This clonotype came up many times. The chain combines TRBV12-3 or TRBV12-4 with TRBJ2-7; TRBD1 or TRBD2 may be the D gene (7 bases each). The CDR3 extends over 13 amino acids. The DNA for the CDR3 is TGTGCTAGCCAGGGGGGGGCGAGGTACGAGCAGTACTTC. Translating gives CASQGGARYEQYF.

This clonotype has more than one count but fewer than ten. The chain couples TRBV18 to TRBJ2-7; 10 bases line up with TRBD2. This CDR3 has 13 amino acids. V lost 6 bases to trimming and J lost 7 bases; unmatched junction nucleotides: 6. Germline V gene data show CDR1 as KGHSH and CDR2 as LQKENI. The CDR3 DNA follows: TGTGCCAGCTCGCTTAGCGGGAGGCCGGAGCAGTACTTC. It translates to CASSLSGRPEQYF. The whole variable domain, remainder taken from reference TRBV18 and TRBJ2-7, is NAGVMQNPRHLVRRRGQEARLRCSPMKGHSHVYWYRQLPEEGLKFMVYLQKENIIDESGMPKERFSAEFPKEGPSILRIQQVVRGDSAAYFCASSLSGRPEQYFGPGTRLTVT.

This clonotype has more than one count but fewer than ten. As the CDR3 is not closed by the conserved phenylalanine or tryptophan, this likely results from a read error. The gene calls are TRBV2 and TRBJ1-6; 8 nucleotides match TRBD1. The CDR3 has 16 amino acids. V was pared by 3 bases and J by 7 bases, with 8 bases of the junction left unmatched. Germline V gene sequence: CDR1 SNHLY, CDR2 FYNNEI. Here the CDR3 reads CASSDPLRDRNSPLHL. CDR3 bases: TGTGCCAGCAGTGACCCCTTACGGGACAGGAATTCACCCCTCCACCTT.